This T cell receptor beta chain was sequenced for a study of cytomegalovirus exposure and HLA in healthy donors (dated by TCRdb to about 2017). Regarding the research as a whole: According to an earlier analysis of several hundred of the donors, about 179 million T cells yielded 90 million to 130 million unique TCR beta sequences and 276 Gb of sequence data. An early release covering 550 to 650 HLA-typed donors comprised about 290 gigabases of sequencing data and tens of millions of unique TCR sequences. The genetic ancestry cluster associated with self-reported Caucasian donors included 80% to 90% of the 300 to 450 genotyped donors. The study aimed to test whether cataloging public T cell receptors could reveal signatures of past pathogen exposure. The T cell repertoires of about 700 subjects were profiled by immunosequencing and related to cytomegalovirus serostatus. In addition to the first cohort of around 670 subjects, a separate validation cohort of approximately 130 different subjects was used. To predict cytomegalovirus infection status, the study combined high-throughput TCR immunosequencing, statistical association of individual TCRs with disease status, and machine learning. In a later analysis, previously published TCR beta repertoires from fewer than 750 donors were re-analyzed and high-resolution HLA genotyping was added so that TCR occurrence patterns could be studied. In the later analysis, no new phenotypic data were used to find candidate immune exposures; instead, reliance was placed on TCR beta sequences and their occurrence across donors. An earlier analysis of 587 of the donors used high-throughput TCR beta sequencing to judge whether each TCR beta V gene segment behaved as functional or pseudogenic. Donor age, sex, ethnicity and CMV serostatus were compiled alongside the repertoire data. A later genetic analysis used genome-wide SNP genotypes for about 60% of the 666 donors, treating that subset as a discovery cohort. All discovery cohort repertoires had been generated using a single sequencing platform. Class I and class II HLA loci were covered by the typing at four-digit resolution. The number of typed donors differed by locus: 629-630 for A, B, C, DRB1 and DQB1; approximately 540 for DQA1; over 600 for DPA1; and some 450 for DPB1. Roughly 5 DR-DQ haplotypes were handled as single units for association and clustering, since linkage in the cohort was strong. Among around 400 genotyped donors of the cohort, an average of roughly 240,000 unique TCR beta nucleotide sequences were sequenced per donor, roughly a sixth of them non-productive. General findings and caveats noted by the study authors: For the cohort, immune exposure information was limited to CMV serostatus. In a later analysis, most CMV-associated TCR beta chains were found to appear HLA-restricted, with HLA associations seemingly driven largely by CMV exposure. Sequencing depth was assumed to be roughly uniform across donors in the presence/absence analyses, though that assumption may not hold. Linkage disequilibrium might explain the correlated functional status among segregating V segments, but an unknown experimental factor could not be ruled out. When HLA alleles, especially DR and DQ, strongly co-occurred, TCR associations were difficult to assign to individual alleles. At a false discovery rate of 0.05, a later analysis linked roughly 17,000 TCR beta sequences to specific HLA alleles. The classifier was reported to diagnose cytomegalovirus status with high specificity and sensitivity in both the original cohort and the validation cohort. According to a later analysis, TCR association rates differed among HLA loci, with DRB1 alleles showing the most associated TCRs and HLA-C alleles showing the fewest. A few of the identified cytomegalovirus-associated TCR beta chains were confirmed in vitro to be specific for cytomegalovirus antigens. The cohort was sequenced for TCR beta chains only, and without alpha or paired-chain data the features that could be detected were limited. Most TCR sequences were observed very rarely across donors, whereas some public TCRs were present in many individuals. A group of highly shared sequence variants was considered likely to be a technical artifact of the sequencing pipeline. A total of 164 TCR beta chains were listed by the study as associated with cytomegalovirus. A further reported finding was that TCR beta sequences accurately predicted the HLA-A and HLA-B alleles for most subjects in the first cohort. Because counts were too low, roughly 16 rarely observed V segments, including chromosome 9 orphons, were excluded from the earlier analysis of some 540 of the donors. According to the authors, the approach could potentially be generalized to other disease states and immunological phenotypes. HLA typing was unavailable for some donors at each locus, so association tests used only the typed subset. Several of the top co-occurrence clusters appeared to be linked to parvovirus B19, influenza, CMV and Epstein-Barr virus, according to a later analysis. An association between a missense DCLRE1C variant and V-gene and J-gene trimming of TCR beta chains was found in a later genetic analysis and replicated in an independent cohort. In a later analysis, HLA-associated TCR beta chains were found to be more clonally expanded and to have lower generation probabilities than equally common non-associated chains. A later genetic analysis reported fewer N-insertions in productive TCRs among donors in an Asian-associated ancestry cluster than the approximately 670-donor mean. Broadly in line with IMGT annotations, most TCR beta V segments showed up in productive rearrangements about 87% or about 30% of the time in an earlier analysis of 587 of the donors.

Receptor amplification or capture employed the immunoSEQ multiplex PCR assay. For the multiplex PCR, a mixture combining 60 forward primers for TCR Vbeta segments and 13 reverse primers for TCR Jbeta segments was used. A multiplex PCR assay on genomic DNA amplified the CDR3 region of rearranged TCR beta genes. Amplified TCR beta libraries were sequenced as 87-base-pair reads on the Illumina HiSeq System. Processing in the source paper ran as follows. A later analysis counted approximately 84 million unique TCR beta chains across the 690 or so repertoires, and around 9.9 million of these chains were shared by at least two donors. To remove PCR and sequencing errors, raw reads were error-corrected and collapsed into unique sequences using a nearest-neighbor algorithm that merged closely related sequences. V, D and J gene segments were assigned by aligning CDR3 sequences to IMGT reference sequences. For a sequence to be retained, at least a six-nucleotide match to both a V gene segment and a J gene segment was required. A rearrangement counted as productive if the CDR3 had no stop codons and remained in frame with V and J, and every other rearrangement counted as non-productive. CDR3 was defined according to IMGT convention as the region running from the second conserved V-encoded cysteine to the conserved J-encoded phenylalanine. Sequences without an unambiguous match to a single V gene segment were excluded from the earlier analysis of almost 600 of the donors. An earlier analysis of 550 to 650 of the donors classified V segments as functional when productive rearrangements were above 56.7% and as segregating when the standard deviation between donors was above 5%. A statistical classification framework was built to diagnose cytomegalovirus status from the catalog of TCR beta chain sequences. A later analysis assigned V and J genes by comparing TCR nucleotide sequences with IMGT/GENE-DB human TR gene sequences. The TCRdist pipeline was used in a later analysis to assign CDR3 sequences and most-parsimonious VDJ recombination scenarios. In a later analysis, every TCR beta chain was defined by the combination of its CDR3 amino acid sequence and its V-gene family, and reads without a unique V-gene family were dropped. A later analysis removed roughly 590 highly shared, low-generation-probability nucleotide sequences to deal with suspected cross-contamination and a sequencing artifact. In a later analysis, a clonal expansion index for each public chain was calculated from normalized within-repertoire ranks of inferred template counts. A later analysis computed generation probabilities with a VDJ recombination model fitted to out-of-frame rearrangements, and checked the results against IGoR. Hypergeometric tests were used in a later analysis to score TCR-TCR, TCR-HLA and TCR-CMV co-occurrence, with a repertoire-size bias correction applied to the TCR pairs. To estimate false discovery rates, a later analysis permuted the HLA or CMV assignments 20 times. In a later analysis, co-occurring TCRs were grouped using DBSCAN, and TCRdist sequence similarity was added for clustering within HLA-allele-positive subsets. Repertoires with fewer than 30,000 or more than 120,000 public chains, plus five repertoires with anomalous nucleotide sharing, were excluded from co-occurrence clustering. What TCRdb holds here is the immuneACCESS table cut down to in-frame rearrangements. Part of the clones is not present; checked against another copy, under half of the missing clones reflect an unresolved V gene, and the others are unexplained. Clone size and V and J calls were adopted from that table, with D and trimming inferred from the DNA. Within this sample are 100,000 to 150,000 clones, with roughly 80% of them counted one time only. The top ten clones comprise more than 8% of the sample.

Details on this clone: What this receptor recognizes is not known. Qualities for individual bases were not recorded, and no much larger clone is one base off.

The cohort consisted of some 730 healthy bone marrow donors. At the time of sampling, every cohort member was nominally healthy, though immune exposures that went unrecorded were likely present. The donor tested CMV seropositive and was one of the 289 seropositive cohort members. Every donor gave a peripheral blood sample, and the peripheral blood mononuclear cells from that sample were used for TCR beta sequencing. Genomic DNA extraction from the blood cell samples was performed with the Qiagen DNeasy Blood Extraction Kit. The TCR comes from a man aged 30 to 45 in good health and CMV-seropositive. Sequences were obtained from PBMCs.

CDR3 sequence: CASSPRYSSTDTQYF. In nucleotides, the sequence is TGTGCCAGCAGCCCTCGGTACTCTAGCACAGATACGCAGTATTTT. The chain links TRBV5-8 with TRBJ2-3; the D gene remains uncertain. The germline V gene supplies CDR1 SGHTS and CDR2 YDEGEE. The cysteine opens and the phenylalanine closes a CDR3 of 15 amino acids. Solely the CDR3 DNA is kept, with 45 bases framed from the first base. Trimming costs V 4 bases and J 0 bases, and their ends lie 12 bases apart.